These T cell receptor beta chains were read from a single sample in a study of blood T cell repertoires in COVID-19. Method: immunoSEQ multiplex PCR; TCRdb's copy keeps in-frame clones and lacks some. This table holds under 300,000 clones, approximately 85% found once. Sequences were obtained from PBMCs or T cells enriched from blood (not recorded which). These receptors came from a woman between 50 and 59 years old who had recovered from COVID-19. The CDR3 runs from the conserved cysteine through the conserved F or W. Only some rows state a clone size, as once, few, many or a class for expanded clones.

>TRBV5-6|.|TRBJ2-2
CASSLKFANTGELFF
>TRBV29-1|.|TRBJ1-2
CSVIPGQGASYGYTF
>TRBV5-1|once|TRBJ2-3
CASSLVSGNKNTQYF
>TRBV27|.|TRBJ2-7
CASSSGDRPYEQYF
>TRBV5-8|.|TRBJ1-4
CASSRTPNEKLFF
>TRBV3-1/TRBV3-2|few|TRBJ2-1
CASSQGLAGDEQFF
>TRBV5-1|.|TRBJ2-3
CASGTGVTDTQYF
>TRBV7-9|.|TRBJ2-1
CASSYRTSGVYNEQFF
>TRBV2|once|TRBJ2-3
CASSEGPNFTDTQYF
>TRBV5-1|.|TRBJ1-6
CASSLGDTDRSPLHF
>TRBV5-4|.|TRBJ2-7
CASSLAGVGTYEQYF
>TRBV7-9|once|TRBJ1-5
CASSIGTDNQPQHF
>TRBV5-1|.|TRBJ2-1
CASSPRTGAYNEQFF
>TRBV6-5|.|TRBJ1-5
CASSYSGQGRGPQHF
>TRBV19|.|TRBJ2-1
CASSKSGTSLYNEQFF
>TRBV5-1|.|TRBJ2-1
CASSASRQDYNEQFF
>TRBV2|.|TRBJ1-6
CASSGMGQGGSPLHF
>TRBV28|.|TRBJ1-5
CASSLQGWVQPQHF
>TRBV19|.|TRBJ1-4
CASSTDTTTNEKLFF
>TRBV9|.|TRBJ1-4
CASSAQRTGFGEKLFF
>TRBV15|.|TRBJ2-1
CATSRGLSGIRYNEQFF
>TRBV30|.|TRBJ2-5
CAFAPGVEGTQYF
>TRBV28|.|TRBJ2-1
CASGTVYNEQFF
>TRBV27|.|TRBJ2-1
CASSSRLREHEQFF
>TRBV18|.|TRBJ1-6
CASSPSGQESSYNSPLHF
>TRBV12-3/TRBV12-4|.|TRBJ2-5
CASSWRSQETQYF
>TRBV19|.|TRBJ1-2
CASSNPSGYGYTF
>TRBV11-2|.|TRBJ2-6
CASSKRVWTGSSGANVLTF
>TRBV5-6|.|TRBJ2-7
CASSPIGADPSYEQYF
>TRBV12-3/TRBV12-4|.|TRBJ2-7
CASGGAAAYEQYF
>TRBV21-1|many|TRBJ2-7
CASSKATSGSYEQYF
>TRBV14|.|TRBJ1-2
CASGTPTHGYTF
>TRBV7-6|.|TRBJ2-7
CASSQSGSSYEQYF
>TRBV29-1|.|TRBJ2-7
CSVYMGQGTYEQYF
>TRBV6-5|.|TRBJ1-2
CASSYSVNYGYTF
>TRBV30|.|TRBJ2-3
CAWSAGSAGDTQYF
>TRBV5-1|once|TRBJ2-1
CASSLDRGRNNEQFF
>TRBV15|once|TRBJ2-7
CATSRGIGAGARDEQYF
>TRBV19|.|TRBJ1-6
CASSIVPDSRNSPLHF
>TRBV28|once|TRBJ2-1
CASRNSGPSYNEQFF
>TRBV7-3|.|TRBJ2-7
CASSLTVGKKLVKYEQYF
>TRBV18|few|TRBJ1-5
CASSPGRGNQPQHF
>TRBV27|.|TRBJ1-5
CASSSLRDSSLGQPQHF
>TRBV28|.|TRBJ1-2
CASSLTPGGMSGGYTF
>TRBV28|.|TRBJ1-1
CASTQSGTMITEAFF
>TRBV5-1|once|TRBJ1-5
CASSRDRDQPQHF
>TRBV27|.|TRBJ1-6
CASSFVQGGSPLHF
>TRBV6-4|.|TRBJ1-2
CASSDSWGQGYGYTF
>TRBV2|.|TRBJ2-7
CASSRRSSYEQYF
>TRBV28|.|TRBJ1-2
CATHRTVPNYGYTF
>TRBV3-1/TRBV3-2|few|TRBJ2-7
CASSPLSTGAANEQYF
>TRBV5-1|.|TRBJ1-2
CASSFGGDYGYTF
>TRBV4-1|.|TRBJ2-7
CASSPDTTGDWTYEQYF
>TRBV27|many|TRBJ2-3
CASSLGGSNVDTQYF
>TRBV15|.|TRBJ2-4
CATTLAGLNIQYF
>TRBV5-4|.|TRBJ2-2
CASSLDTGGVNTGELFF
>TRBV9|.|TRBJ1-2
CASSRQERYGYTF
>TRBV6-5|many|TRBJ2-7
CASSQTGDIYEQYF